This T cell receptor beta chain comes out of a study of cytomegalovirus exposure and HLA in healthy donors. Whole-study results and caveats: In a later analysis, TCR association rates varied by HLA locus: DRB1 most, HLA-C fewest. Earlier analysis yielded a pattern in which most TCR beta V segments were productive about 90% or about 30% of the time. Usually a TCR sequence was rare, but some public TCRs were found in many donors. Among the sequence variants, a highly shared cluster was likely an artifact of sequencing.

The CDR3 length is 15 residues. The V and J ends lost 0 bases and 3 bases respectively, with 12 bases between them. The germline V gene encodes CDR1 LGHNA and CDR2 YSLEER. With respect to this clone: Its antigen is currently unknown.

60 Vbeta and 13 Jbeta primers were used in PCR. Assay: immunoSEQ multiplex PCR; the TCRdb copy retains only in-frame clones and omits some. The sample carries approximately 180,000 clones, about four fifths recorded once. This rearrangement joins TRBV4-3 to TRBJ2-7; a weak D match, TRBD2 (5 bases). The source material was PBMCs. This TCR was recovered from a woman younger than 35 in good health and CMV-seronegative. The CDR3 spells CASSQDITGNYEQYF. CDR3 sequence (DNA): TGCGCCAGCAGCCAAGATATTACGGGAAACTACGAGCAGTACTTC.